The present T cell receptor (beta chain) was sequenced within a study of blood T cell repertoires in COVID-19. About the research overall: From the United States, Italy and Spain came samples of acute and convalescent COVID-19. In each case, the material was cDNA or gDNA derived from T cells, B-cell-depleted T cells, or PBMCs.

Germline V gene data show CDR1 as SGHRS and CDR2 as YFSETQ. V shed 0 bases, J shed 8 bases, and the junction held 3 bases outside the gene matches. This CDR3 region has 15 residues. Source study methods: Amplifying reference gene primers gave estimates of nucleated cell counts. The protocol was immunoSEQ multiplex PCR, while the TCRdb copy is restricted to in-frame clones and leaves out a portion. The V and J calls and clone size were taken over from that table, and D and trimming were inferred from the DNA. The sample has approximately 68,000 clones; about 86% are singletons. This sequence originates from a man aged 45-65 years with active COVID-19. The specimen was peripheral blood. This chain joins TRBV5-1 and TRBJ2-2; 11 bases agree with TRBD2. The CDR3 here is CASSLETSGTGELFF. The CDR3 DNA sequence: TGCGCCAGCAGCTTGGAGACTAGCGGGACTGGGGAGCTGTTTTTT.